This T cell receptor beta chain was found in a study of blood T cell repertoires in COVID-19. The overall study: From the United States, Italy and Spain came samples of acute and convalescent COVID-19. From T cells, B-cell-depleted T cells, or PBMCs came the material, which was cDNA or gDNA.

The CDR3 contains 15 residues. Trimming stripped 1 base from V and 4 bases from J, with 8 bases between. CDR1 SEHNR and CDR2 FQNEAQ come from the germline V gene (reference sequence). Under the authors' procedure: Nucleated cell counts were estimated from reference gene primer amplification. The method was immunoSEQ multiplex PCR; TCRdb's version includes in-frame clones alone and lacks a portion of them. The D gene and trimming were derived from the DNA, and the V and J assignments and clone size from that table. The table lists 200,000 to 250,000 clones, approximately 83% of them singletons. The chain is built from TRBV7-9 and TRBJ2-6; D unclear. The material sequenced was peripheral blood. The sequence came from a man aged 25 to 40 who had recovered from COVID-19. CDR3 sequence: CASSLVGPGANVLTF. The DNA for the CDR3 is TGTGCCAGCAGCTTAGTGGGCCCAGGGGCCAACGTCCTGACTTTC.